This TCR beta chain originates from a study of shared clonotypes between healthy human individuals. Study information: Each donor's CD8 memory used one plate, CD8 naive two, each CD4 subset three. Study results and limitations: Compared with clonotypes that all four donors shared, non-shared clonotypes had lower generation probabilities.

In the case of this clone: The antigen is not known.

Genomic DNA per cell subset filled all wells of several immunoSEQ plates. TCRdb's copy holds only in-frame clones and misses some; the assay was immunoSEQ multiplex PCR. The sample lists more than 2 million clones, roughly 93% occurring once. The ends were cut back, 5 bases at V and 8 bases at J, with 15 bases in the middle. Germline V gene lookup returns CDR1 SGHTA and CDR2 FQGNSA. The CDR3 contains 13 residues. CD8 cells classed as naive were CD45RO-negative and positively selected for CCR7, excluding terminally differentiated effector memory CD45RA+ cells. All participating donors were Caucasian adults from Nashville, Tennessee.

This receptor was obtained from a man between 18 and 35 years old in good health. Some clones in this sample may be carry-over from other donors' samples. V usage is TRBV7-2 and J usage is TRBJ1-2; the D is unclear. Sequencing was performed on naive CD8+ T cells from PBMCs. DNA for the CDR3: TGTGCCAGCAGCCCAGTTGGGAGTACGGGCTACACCTTC. This codes for CASSPVGSTGYTF.